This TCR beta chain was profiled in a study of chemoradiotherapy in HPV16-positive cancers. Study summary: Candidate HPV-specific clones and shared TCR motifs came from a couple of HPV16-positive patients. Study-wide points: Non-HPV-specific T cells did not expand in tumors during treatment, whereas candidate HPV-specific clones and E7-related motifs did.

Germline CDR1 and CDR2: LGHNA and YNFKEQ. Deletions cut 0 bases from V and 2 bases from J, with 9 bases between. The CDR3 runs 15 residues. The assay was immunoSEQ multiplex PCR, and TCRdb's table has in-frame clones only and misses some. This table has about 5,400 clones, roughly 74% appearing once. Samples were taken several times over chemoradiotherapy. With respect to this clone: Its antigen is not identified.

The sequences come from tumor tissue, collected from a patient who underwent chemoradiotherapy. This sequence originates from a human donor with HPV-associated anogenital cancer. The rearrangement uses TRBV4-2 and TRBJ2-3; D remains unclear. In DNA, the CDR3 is TGTGCCAGCAGCCAAGATTATCGGATCACAGATACGCAGTATTTT. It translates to CASSQDYRITDTQYF.